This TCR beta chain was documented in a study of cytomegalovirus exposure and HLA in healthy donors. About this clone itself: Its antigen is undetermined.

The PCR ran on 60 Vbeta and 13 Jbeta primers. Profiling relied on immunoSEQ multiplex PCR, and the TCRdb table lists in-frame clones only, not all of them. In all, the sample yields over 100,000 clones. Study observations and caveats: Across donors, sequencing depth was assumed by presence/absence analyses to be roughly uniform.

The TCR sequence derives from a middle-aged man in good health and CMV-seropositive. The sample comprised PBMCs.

The CDR3 region has the DNA TGTGCCAGCAGTTCCGGACTAGGCCCTATTGAGCAGTACTTC. Translated, it gives CASSSGLGPIEQYF. This chain links TRBV27 with TRBJ2-7, with 7 bases lining up with TRBD2. Germline CDR1 is MNHEY and CDR2 is SMNVEV (reference sequence). The V and J ends lost 4 bases and 7 bases, in that order; junction bases with no gene match: 10. This CDR3 contains 14 residues.